This paragraph reports one T cell receptor beta chain. Then a second PCR, running about 7 to 11 cycles, was carried out with a sample-barcoded 5' primer and a J-beta primer mix. TCRdb independently ran MiXCR on the 5' RACE reads; one entry per CDR3 protein. Counted here are fewer than 1,000,000 distinct CDR3 sequences, about half occurring once; the ten biggest clones make up 18%. The data originate from a study of blood T cells in healthy people across ages. From germline, CDR1 is MNHNS and CDR2 SASEGT. V lost 2 bases and J lost 9, with 22 bases in between. CDR3 size: 16 residues. This receptor was identified in a man older than 75 in good health. The sequencing sample was made of blood. The V gene is TRBV6-1, the J gene TRBJ2-5; D is perhaps TRBD1 (6 bases). The CDR3 region has the DNA TGTGCCAGCAGTGAACTGAGGGACATCCCTCTCGAGGCCCAGTACTTC. Protein sequence: CASSELRDIPLEAQYF.